What follows are 14 T cell receptor beta chains derived from one specimen sequenced in a study of T cell responses to AZD1222 COVID-19 vaccine. Sequencing used immunoSEQ multiplex PCR; TCRdb keeps in-frame clones, though not all of them. The sample yields over 110,000 clones, 92% seen once. The material sequenced was peripheral blood, taken 28 days after the second AZD1222 dose. These receptors were collected from an adult who received the AZD1222 COVID-19 vaccine.

V is TRBV4-1 and J is TRBJ1-2; D gene uncertain. Germline CDR1 reads MGHRA; CDR2 reads YSYEKL. V was cut by 4 bases and J by 7 bases, with 13 bases left in between. The CDR3 sequence is 13 residues long. CDR3 nucleotides: TGCGCCAGCAGCCCTCGGATGCAAGGTGGCTACACCTTC. Protein: CASSPRMQGGYTF.

This sequence joins TRBV13 and TRBJ2-1; perhaps TRBD1 as D (6 bases). The germline V and J ends were trimmed by 3 bases and 8 bases, with 14 bases remaining between them. From germline, CDR1 is PRHDT and CDR2 FYEKMQ (reference sequence). The CDR3 has 14 amino acids. CDR3 protein: CASSFRTEVDEQFF. In DNA, the CDR3 is TGTGCCAGCAGCTTCCGGACAGAGGTCGATGAGCAGTTCTTC.

This clone came up once. The rearrangement joins TRBV9 to TRBJ2-1; D is perhaps TRBD2 (6 bases). This CDR3 is 16 amino acids long. Trimming stripped 3 bases from V and 2 bases from J, with 15 bases between. The germline gives CDR1 SGDLS, CDR2 YYNGEE. The chain's CDR3 is CASSGSFGGAYNEQFF. Written as DNA, the CDR3 is TGTGCCAGCAGCGGATCTTTCGGAGGGGCCTACAATGAGCAGTTCTTC.

The chain links TRBV5-1 to TRBJ2-2; TRBD2 agrees at 7 bases. Germline lookup yields CDR1 SGHRS and CDR2 YFSETQ. The CDR3 has 17 residues. Losses at the gene ends were 0 bases for V and 4 bases for J; bases not matched to a gene: 9. The CDR3 loop reads CASSLAIAGARTGELFF. In DNA form, the CDR3 reads TGCGCCAGCAGCTTGGCCATTGCGGGAGCTCGCACCGGGGAGCTGTTTTTT.

The chain joins TRBV7-2 to TRBJ2-1; 11 bases are shared with TRBD2. The CDR3 sequence is 15 residues long. CDR1 and CDR2 from the germline V gene are SGHTA and FQGNSA. With 5 bases clipped from V and 8 bases from J, the junction kept 8 bases outside the gene matches. The CDR3 DNA is TGTGCCAGCAGCGTAACTAGCGGGAGTATCGATGAGCAGTTCTTC. Translated, it gives CASSVTSGSIDEQFF.

This clone was observed once. Other DNA sequences in this specimen translate into the identical CDR3. The chain has TRBV19 and TRBJ1-2, with a weak D call TRBD1 (5 bases). The CDR3 is 12 residues long. From germline, CDR1 is LNHDA and CDR2 SQIVND (reference sequence). With 3 bases removed from V and 4 bases from J, the gap between germline ends came to 6 bases. The DNA for the CDR3 is TGTGCCAGTAGTATTGACAGCTATGGCTACACCTTC. It is translated as CASSIDSYGYTF.

The chain links TRBV10-1 to TRBJ2-2; D is tentatively TRBD1 or TRBD2 (5 bases each). V was cut by 7 bases and J by 3 bases, with 12 bases left in between. Germline V gene sequence: CDR1 WNHNN, CDR2 SYGVQD (reference sequence). This CDR3 is built from 14 residues. Written as DNA, the CDR3 is TGCGCCAGCATGGGAGCAGGGTACACCGGGGAGCTGTTTTTT. Protein: CASMGAGYTGELFF.

V gene TRBV27 combines with J gene TRBJ1-5, with 7 bases identical to TRBD1. This CDR3 region has 17 residues. Germline CDR1 and CDR2: MNHEY and SMNVEV (reference sequence). Trimming took 6 bases from V and 0 from J; bases not matched to a gene: 11. The CDR3 coding sequence is TGTGCCAGCAGGGGAACAGGGGAGGGCTATAGCAATCAGCCCCAGCATTTT. This sequence encodes CASRGTGEGYSNQPQHF.

The gene calls are TRBV10-3 and TRBJ1-1; D remains unclear. V gave up 0 bases and J gave up 5 bases, with 7 bases separating them. Germline V gene sequence: CDR1 ENHRY, CDR2 SYGVKD. The CDR3 has 13 amino acids. The CDR3 nucleotides are TGTGCCATCAGTGAGTCGTATGGAACTGAAGCTTTCTTT. This sequence encodes CAISESYGTEAFF.

This chain links TRBV9 with TRBJ1-2; D ambiguous. With 0 bases removed from V and 4 bases from J, the gap between germline ends came to 10 bases. The germline CDR1 and CDR2 sequences are SGDLS and YYNGEE. The CDR3 extends over 14 amino acids. CDR3 coding DNA: TGTGCCAGCAGCGTAGCTGGAGGAGGCTATGGCTACACCTTC. As protein: CASSVAGGGYGYTF.

The chain recombines TRBV7-9 with TRBJ1-5; D is perhaps TRBD1 (5 bases). The CDR3 length is 14 residues. CDR1 is SEHNR, CDR2 FQNEAQ, per germline (reference sequence). V lost 5 bases and J 3 bases, leaving 11 bases between the germline ends. The CDR3 protein is CASSPRQLNQPQHF. The CDR3 DNA sequence: TGTGCCAGCAGCCCTCGACAGCTCAATCAGCCCCAGCATTTT.

The CDR3 loop is CASSFSDSNQPQHF. Written as DNA, the CDR3 is TGTGCCAGCAGCTTTTCCGACAGCAATCAGCCCCAGCATTTT. V usage is TRBV7-9 and J usage is TRBJ1-5; no reliable D call. Per the germline V gene, CDR1 is SEHNR and CDR2 is FQNEAQ (reference sequence). Between the trimmed V and J ends, which lost 3 bases and 1 base, there was a span of 7 bases. This CDR3 region has 14 residues.

The chain has TRBV6-2 or TRBV6-3 and TRBJ1-4, with no clear D. CDR3 length: 16 amino acids. Trimming took off 4 bases at V and 2 bases at J, with 14 bases between the two ends. Germline V gene lookup returns CDR1 MNHEY and CDR2 SVGEGT. CDR3 sequence reads: CASSSRFRFTNEKLFF. DNA of the CDR3: TGTGCCAGCAGTTCCCGTTTCCGATTCACTAATGAAAAACTGTTTTTT.

The genes are TRBV27 and TRBJ2-1; 11 positions agree with TRBD2. The germline V gene encodes CDR1 MNHEY and CDR2 SMNVEV (reference sequence). The CDR3 is 14 residues long. V gave up 8 bases and J gave up 5 bases; unmatched junction bases: 5. The DNA for the CDR3 is TGTGCCAGCGGGGGACTAGCGGAAAACAATGAGCAGTTCTTC. It translates to CASGGLAENNEQFF.